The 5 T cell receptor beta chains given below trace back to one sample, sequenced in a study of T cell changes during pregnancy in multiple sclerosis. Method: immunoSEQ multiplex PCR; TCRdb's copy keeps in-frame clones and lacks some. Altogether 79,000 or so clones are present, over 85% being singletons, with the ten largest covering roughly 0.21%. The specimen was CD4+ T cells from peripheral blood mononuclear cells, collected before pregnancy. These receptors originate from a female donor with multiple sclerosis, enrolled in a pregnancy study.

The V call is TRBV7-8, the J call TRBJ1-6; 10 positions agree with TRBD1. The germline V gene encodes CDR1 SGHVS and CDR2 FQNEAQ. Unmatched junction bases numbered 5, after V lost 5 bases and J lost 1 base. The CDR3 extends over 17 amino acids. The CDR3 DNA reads TGTGCCAGCAGCCCCCGGACAGGGGGTTCCTATAATTCACCCCTCCACTTT. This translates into CASSPRTGGSYNSPLHF. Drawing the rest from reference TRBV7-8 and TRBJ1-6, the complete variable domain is GAGVSQSPRYKVAKRGQDVALRCDPISGHVSLFWYQQALGQGPEFLTYFQNEAQLDKSGLPSDRFFAERPEGSVSTLKIQRTQQEDSAVYLCASSPRTGGSYNSPLHFGNGTRLTVT.

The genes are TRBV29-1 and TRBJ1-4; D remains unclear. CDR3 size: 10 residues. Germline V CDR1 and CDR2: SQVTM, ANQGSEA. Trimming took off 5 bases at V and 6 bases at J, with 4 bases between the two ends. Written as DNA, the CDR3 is TGCAGCGTTCGAGATGAAAAACTGTTTTTT. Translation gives CSVRDEKLFF.

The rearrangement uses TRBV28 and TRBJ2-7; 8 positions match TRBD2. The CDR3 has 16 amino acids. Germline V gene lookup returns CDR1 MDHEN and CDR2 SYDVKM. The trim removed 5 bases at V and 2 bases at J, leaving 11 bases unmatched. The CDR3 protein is CASSPRRVAGTYEQYF. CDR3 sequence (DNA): TGTGCCAGCAGTCCACGGCGTGTAGCGGGGACCTACGAGCAGTACTTC.

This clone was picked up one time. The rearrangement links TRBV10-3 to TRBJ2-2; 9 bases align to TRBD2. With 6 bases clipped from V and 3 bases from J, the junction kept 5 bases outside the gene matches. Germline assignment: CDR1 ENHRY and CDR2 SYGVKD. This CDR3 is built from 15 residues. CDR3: CAIRLSGGDTGELFF. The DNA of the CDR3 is TGTGCCATCAGACTTAGCGGGGGAGACACCGGGGAGCTGTTTTTT.

The CDR3 coding sequence is TGCGCCAGCAGCATCACCGGGACAGGGAACACTGAAGCTTTCTTT. It specifies CASSITGTGNTEAFF. The V call is TRBV5-1, the J call TRBJ1-1; 8 bases align to TRBD1. J lost 1 base, V lost 4 bases, and 6 bases had no gene match. CDR1 is SGHRS, CDR2 YFSETQ, per germline. The CDR3 is 15 amino acids.